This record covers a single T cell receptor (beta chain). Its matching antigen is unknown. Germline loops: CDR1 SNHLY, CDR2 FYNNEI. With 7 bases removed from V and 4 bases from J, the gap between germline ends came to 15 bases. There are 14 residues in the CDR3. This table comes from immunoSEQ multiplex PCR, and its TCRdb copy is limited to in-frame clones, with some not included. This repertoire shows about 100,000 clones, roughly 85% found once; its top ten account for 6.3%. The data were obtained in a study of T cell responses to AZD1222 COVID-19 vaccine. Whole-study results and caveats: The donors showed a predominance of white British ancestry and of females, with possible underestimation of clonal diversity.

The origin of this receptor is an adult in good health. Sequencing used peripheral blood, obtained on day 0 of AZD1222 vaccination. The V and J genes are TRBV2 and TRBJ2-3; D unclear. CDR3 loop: CASNGRTFADTQYF. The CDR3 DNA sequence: TGTGCCAGCAATGGCAGGACCTTCGCAGATACGCAGTATTTT.